This T cell receptor (beta chain) was identified in a study of blood T cell repertoires in COVID-19. Generated by immunoSEQ multiplex PCR, the TCRdb table keeps only in-frame clones and is missing some. This sample has 250,000 to 300,000 clones; around 92% occur once, and the top ten carry 1.9%. The CDR3 spans 15 residues. Germline lookup yields CDR1 LNHDA and CDR2 SQIVND (reference sequence). The V and J ends lost 7 bases and 3 bases respectively, with 19 bases between them. Material for sequencing was PBMCs or T cells enriched from blood (not recorded which). V is TRBV19 and J is TRBJ2-7; a possible D gene is TRBD2 (5 bases). This receptor was taken from a woman in her sixties or seventies who had recovered from COVID-19. CDR3 protein: CASNPSPGSGYEQYF. In DNA, the CDR3 is TGTGCCAGTAACCCATCCCCGGGGTCGGGCTACGAGCAGTACTTC.